These T cell receptor beta chains were read from a single sample in a study of chemoradiotherapy in HPV16-positive cancers. Only in-frame clones appear in the TCRdb table, and some are missing; sequencing was by immunoSEQ multiplex PCR. This sample carries about 14,000 clones, about 70% of them seen once, and the ten largest clones take about 10%. The sample was taken from a patient who underwent chemoradiotherapy. Receptors originate from a human donor with HPV-associated anogenital cancer. Both conserved end residues are part of each CDR3. A D gene is named only where the DNA matches it firmly. The size of a clone is reported for some rows only, either as once, few or many, or as a class for expanded clones.

V gene	clone size	D gene	J gene	CDR3 protein	CDR3 DNA
TRBV4-1	-	-	TRBJ2-1	CASSQASVLSTNEQFF	TGCGCCAGCAGCCAAGCCTCGGTACTCTCGACCAATGAGCAGTTCTTC
TRBV10-3	few	-	TRBJ1-1	CAISAGEGQAFF	TGTGCCATCAGTGCGGGGGAAGGACAAGCTTTCTTT
TRBV27	-	TRBD2	TRBJ2-3	CASNKLAGGRDTQYF	TGTGCCAGCAACAAACTAGCGGGAGGGAGGGATACGCAGTATTTT
TRBV5-1	-	TRBD1	TRBJ2-2	CASSLGQGPGELFF	TGCGCCAGCAGCTTGGGACAGGGCCCCGGGGAGCTGTTTTTT
TRBV27	-	-	TRBJ1-2	CASSQNNNYGYTF	TGTGCCAGCAGCCAAAATAATAACTATGGCTACACCTTC
TRBV7-9	-	TRBD1	TRBJ1-4	CASSLRQGREEKLFF	TGTGCCAGCAGCCTCAGACAGGGTAGGGAAGAAAAACTGTTTTTT
TRBV4-1	-	TRBD2	TRBJ2-5	CASSPLPRGIAGQETQYF	TGCGCCAGCAGCCCCCTCCCTCGGGGGATAGCGGGCCAAGAGACCCAGTACTTC
TRBV5-5	-	TRBD1	TRBJ2-3	CASSLGDRLNTDTQYF	TGTGCCAGCAGCTTGGGGGACAGACTTAACACAGATACGCAGTATTTT
TRBV9	-	TRBD2	TRBJ2-7	CASSAYPSGWSNEQYF	TGTGCCAGCAGCGCTTACCCTAGCGGTTGGTCCAACGAGCAGTACTTC
TRBV29-1	-	-	TRBJ2-1	CSVEGGRITGIYNEQFF	TGCAGCGTTGAGGGGGGACGTATTACGGGAATATACAATGAGCAGTTCTTC
TRBV19	-	TRBD2	TRBJ2-1	CASSIRLAGGSGEQFF	TGTGCCAGTAGTATACGGCTAGCGGGGGGGTCGGGCGAGCAGTTCTTC
TRBV11-3	-	TRBD2	TRBJ2-1	CASSFGSGYVF	TGTGCCAGCAGCTTCGGTAGCGGGTACGTCTTC
TRBV11-2	-	TRBD1	TRBJ1-2	CASSTYRGQDGYTF	TGTGCCAGCAGCACTTACAGGGGGCAGGATGGCTACACCTTC
TRBV6-1	-	-	TRBJ1-5	CASSEGGQPQHF	TGTGCCAGCAGTGAAGGTGGGCAGCCCCAGCATTTT
TRBV5-5	-	-	TRBJ2-6	CASSLRSLWANVLTF	TGTGCCAGCAGCTTGCGCTCCCTCTGGGCCAACGTCCTGACTTTC
TRBV2	few	-	TRBJ2-2	CASSNRDFSTGELFF	TGTGCCAGCAGTAATCGGGACTTCTCGACCGGGGAGCTGTTTTTT